The 20 T cell receptor beta chains reported below all come from one sample, sequenced in a study of blood T cell repertoires in COVID-19. The data were produced by immunoSEQ multiplex PCR, yet TCRdb's version contains in-frame clones alone and is incomplete. The sample records about 64,000 clones, 80% to 90% being singletons. The sequencing input was peripheral blood. Source of these receptors: a man aged 35 to 55 with acute or convalescent COVID-19.

The genes are TRBV4-1 and TRBJ2-3; 13 positions agree with TRBD2. V gave up 0 bases and J gave up 3 bases; unmatched junction bases: 12. The CDR3 runs to 20 residues. The germline V gene has CDR1 MGHRA and CDR2 YSYEKL. Here the CDR3 DNA reads TGCGCCAGCAGCCAAGATCTTAAACAGACTAGCGGGGGGACTACAGATACGCAGTATTTT. Amino acids: CASSQDLKQTSGGTTDTQYF.

The genes are TRBV21-1 and TRBJ1-1; TRBD1 was called by the table and not checked on the DNA. TRBV21-1 is marked as a pseudogene. This CDR3 is built from 13 residues. CDR3 residues: CAAHRALGCGAFF. Written as DNA, the CDR3 is TGTGCCGCCCACAGAGCCCTCGGCTGTGGGGCTTTCTTT.

The chain uses TRBV25-1 and TRBJ2-5, with 9 bases identical to TRBD2. The V segment lost 3 bases and the J segment 3 bases; nucleotides outside the gene matches: 5. Germline CDR1 reads MGHDK; CDR2 reads SYGVNS. The CDR3 covers 15 residues. The CDR3 protein is CASSDLRLAEETQYF. CDR3 nucleotide sequence: TGTGCCAGCAGTGATTTAAGACTAGCGGAAGAGACCCAGTACTTC.

The V gene is TRBV12-5, the J gene TRBJ2-7; TRBD1 might be the D (5 bases). V lost 6 bases to trimming and J lost 1 base, with 16 bases between them. The CDR3 has 15 residues. CDR1 is LGHNT and CDR2 is FRNRAP in the germline V gene. In DNA, the CDR3 is TGTGCTAGTGGCTCCACGGGTCAGGGATCCTACGAGCAGTACTTC. Amino acids: CASGSTGQGSYEQYF.

This chain joins TRBV5-4 and TRBJ1-2; a weak D match, TRBD1 (5 bases). CDR3 length: 16 residues. The germline V gene has CDR1 SGHNT and CDR2 YYREEE (reference sequence). The V and J ends lost 4 bases and 1 base respectively, with 17 bases between them. The DNA of the CDR3 is TGTGCCAGCAGCCCCGGAGGGGCCCGTTATAACTATGGCTACACCTTC. Its translation is CASSPGGARYNYGYTF.

The rearrangement joins TRBV24-1 to TRBJ1-1; TRBD1 matches at 7 bases. V dropped 4 bases and J dropped 7; count of bases not matched to a gene: 2. This CDR3 region has 12 residues. The germline V gene encodes CDR1 KGHDR and CDR2 SFDVKD. CDR3 nucleotides: TGTGCCACCAGTGACAGGGACAGTGAAGCTTTCTTT. Protein product: CATSDRDSEAFF.

J is TRBJ1-2 and V is TRBV4-1, with TRBD1 matching over 8 bases. The V and J ends lost 4 bases and 4 bases, in that order; junction bases with no gene match: 14. This CDR3 contains 17 residues. Germline CDR1 reads MGHRA; CDR2 reads YSYEKL. DNA for the CDR3: TGCGCCAGCAGCCCTTTAACAGGGGGAGTGGTGGGCTATGGCTACACCTTC. Its translation: CASSPLTGGVVGYGYTF.

The V gene is TRBV27, the J gene TRBJ2-5; TRBD2 agrees at 9 bases. V gave up 4 bases and J gave up 6 bases; unmatched junction bases: 6. The CDR3 has 14 amino acids. Germline V gene data show CDR1 as MNHEY and CDR2 as SMNVEV (reference sequence). The CDR3 region has the DNA TGTGCCAGCAGTTCGCGGGGGGGTCCCCAGACCCAGTACTTC. It is translated as CASSSRGGPQTQYF.

This chain uses TRBV11-2 with TRBJ1-4; 7 bases agree with TRBD1. Germline CDR1 SGHAT, CDR2 FQNNGV. The CDR3 totals 15 residues. The trim removed 2 bases at V and 10 bases at J, leaving 10 bases unmatched. CDR3 protein: CASSLSPGGRGKLFF. In DNA, the CDR3 is TGTGCCAGCAGCTTATCCCCAGGGGGAAGGGGAAAACTGTTTTTT.

The genes are TRBV14 and TRBJ2-2; a possible D gene is TRBD1 (6 bases). CDR1 is SGHDN, CDR2 FVKESK, per germline. Trimming stripped 6 bases from V and 3 bases from J, with 11 bases between. The CDR3 covers 14 residues. CDR3 sequence reads: CASSQYRDTGELFF. The CDR3 DNA reads TGTGCCAGCAGTCAATACAGGGACACCGGGGAGCTGTTTTTT.

V is TRBV5-8 and J is TRBJ2-6; 8 bases match TRBD2. J lost 0 bases, V lost 4 bases, and 3 bases had no gene match. Germline CDR1 and CDR2: SGHTS and YDEGEE. The CDR3 has 16 amino acids. CDR3 DNA: TGTGCCAGCAGCGCTGCGGGGGGCTCTGGGGCCAACGTCCTGACTTTC. Encoded protein: CASSAAGGSGANVLTF.

The chain joins TRBV7-8 to TRBJ2-7; tentatively, D is TRBD2 (6 bases). Trimming shortened V by 4 bases and J by 7 bases, and 14 bases separated the two germline ends. The CDR3 has 13 amino acids. The germline gives CDR1 SGHVS, CDR2 FQNEAQ. The CDR3 here is CASSSGLLPEQYF. Here the CDR3 DNA reads TGTGCCAGCAGCTCGGGACTTCTCCCGGAGCAGTACTTC. The full variable domain, in which reference TRBV7-8 and TRBJ2-7 provide the parts outside the CDR3, is GAGVSQSPRYKVAKRGQDVALRCDPISGHVSLFWYQQALGQGPEFLTYFQNEAQLDKSGLPSDRFFAERPEGSVSTLKIQRTQQEDSAVYLCASSSGLLPEQYFGPGTRLTVT.

The chain links TRBV3-1 (or the pseudogene TRBV3-2) to TRBJ2-5; TRBD1 might be the D (6 bases). This CDR3 has 15 amino acids. The V end lost 0 bases, the J end lost 5 bases, and 13 bases lay between the germline ends. The germline gives CDR1 LGHDT, CDR2 YNNKEL (reference sequence). The CDR3 region has the DNA TGTGCCAGCAGCCAAGAAAATCAGGGGTGGGAGACCCAGTACTTC. This codes for CASSQENQGWETQYF.

The chain is built from TRBV6-5 and TRBJ1-2; perhaps TRBD1 as D (6 bases). Per the germline V gene, CDR1 is MNHEY and CDR2 is SVGAGI. Trimming left V 0 bases short and J 7 bases short, with 15 bases between. The CDR3 spans 15 residues. The CDR3 DNA reads TGTGCCAGCAGTTACTCGATACAGACAGGACGTGGCTACACCTTC. Translation gives CASSYSIQTGRGYTF.

This chain joins TRBV7-9 and TRBJ2-2; maybe TRBD1 (6 bases). Germline loops: CDR1 SEHNR, CDR2 FQNEAQ (reference sequence). V was pared by 11 bases and J by 2 bases, with 12 bases between. The CDR3 covers 13 residues. CDR3 DNA sequence: TGTGCCGCACAGGGACCAAACACCGGGGAGCTGTTTTTT. Translation: CAAQGPNTGELFF.

The rearrangement uses TRBV7-9 and TRBJ2-1; D is uncertain. Germline loops: CDR1 SEHNR, CDR2 FQNEAQ (reference sequence). Trimming stripped 7 bases from V and 8 bases from J, with 18 bases between. This CDR3 is built from 14 residues. The CDR3 here is CASTSGPSYHEQFF. The CDR3 DNA is TGTGCCAGCACCTCGGGTCCCTCGTATCATGAGCAGTTCTTC.

The chain recombines TRBV6-6 with TRBJ1-2, with a tentative D call TRBD1 (5 bases). Trimming left V 5 bases short and J 4 bases short, with 17 bases between. Germline CDR1 is MNHNY and CDR2 is SVGAGI (reference sequence). There are 15 residues in the CDR3. The CDR3 sequence: CASSPDSLVGYGYTF. The CDR3 bases are TGTGCCAGCAGTCCCGACAGTTTAGTGGGCTATGGCTACACCTTC.

V and J are TRBV9 and TRBJ1-4, with D possibly matching TRBD1 (6 bases). V lost 4 bases and J 8 bases, leaving 12 bases between the germline ends. The CDR3 contains 13 residues. Germline assignment: CDR1 SGDLS and CDR2 YYNGEE. CDR3 bases: TGTGCCAGCAGCTCGGAAACAGGGGAAAAACTGTTTTTT. Its translation is CASSSETGEKLFF.

Concerning this clone: At one of its ends the junction is not consistent with the germline gene, which may arise from a read error. CDR3 sequence (DNA): TGTGCCTGGAGTGTCCAGGGGTACGGGCAGTACTTC. Its protein product is CAWSVQGYGQYF. The chain carries TRBV30 and TRBJ2-7, with TRBD1 as a possible D gene (6 bases). There are 12 residues in the CDR3. Germline V gene lookup returns CDR1 GTSNPN and CDR2 SVGIG (reference sequence). The whole variable domain, filled in from reference TRBV30 and TRBJ2-7, reads SQTIHQWPATLVQPVGSPLSLECTVEGTSNPNLYWYRQAAGRGLQLLFYSVGIGQISSEVPQNLSASRPQDRQFILSSKKLLLSDSGFYLCAWSVQGYGQYFGPGTRLTVT.

The V call is TRBV5-4, the J call TRBJ2-1; 8 bases are a match to TRBD2. The CDR3 is 16 amino acids. After removal of 0 bases from V and 4 bases from J, the junction contained 6 bases not matched to a gene. Looked up from germline, CDR1 is SGHNT and CDR2 is YYREEE (reference sequence). The CDR3 region is CASSLAATSGYNEQFF. CDR3 DNA sequence: TGTGCCAGCAGCTTGGCGGCAACTAGCGGATACAATGAGCAGTTCTTC.